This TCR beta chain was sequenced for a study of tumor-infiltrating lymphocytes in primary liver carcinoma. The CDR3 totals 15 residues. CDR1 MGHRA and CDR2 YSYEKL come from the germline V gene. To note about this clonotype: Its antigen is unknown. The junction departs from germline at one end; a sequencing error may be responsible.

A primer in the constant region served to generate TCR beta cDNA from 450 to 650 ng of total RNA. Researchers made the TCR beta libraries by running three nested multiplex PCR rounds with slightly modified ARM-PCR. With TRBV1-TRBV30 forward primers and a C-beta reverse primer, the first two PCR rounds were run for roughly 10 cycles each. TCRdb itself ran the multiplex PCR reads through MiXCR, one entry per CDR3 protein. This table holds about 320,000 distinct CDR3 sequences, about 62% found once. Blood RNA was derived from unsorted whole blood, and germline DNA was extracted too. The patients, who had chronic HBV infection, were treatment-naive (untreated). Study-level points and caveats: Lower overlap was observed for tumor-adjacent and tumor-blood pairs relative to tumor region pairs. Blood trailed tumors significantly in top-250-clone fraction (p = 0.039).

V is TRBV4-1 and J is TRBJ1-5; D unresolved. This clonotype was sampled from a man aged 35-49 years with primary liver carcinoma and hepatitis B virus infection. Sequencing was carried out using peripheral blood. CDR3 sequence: CASSQDGNGSQPQHF. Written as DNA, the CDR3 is TGCGCAAGCAGCCAAGATGGAAACGGCAGTCAGCCCCAGCATTTT.